This TCR beta chain was sequenced in a study of T cell changes during pregnancy in multiple sclerosis. This table comes from immunoSEQ multiplex PCR, and its TCRdb copy is limited to in-frame clones, with some not included. The sample lists 60,000 to 75,000 clones, under 95% occurring once. CDR1 and CDR2 from the germline V gene are MDHEN and SYDVKM. The CDR3 length is 15 residues. The ends were cut back, 5 bases at V and 0 bases at J, with 11 bases in the middle. Specimen: peripheral blood, collected in the second trimester of pregnancy. The rearrangement joins TRBV28 to TRBJ2-1; a weak D match, TRBD2 (6 bases). The receptor was derived from a female donor in good health, enrolled as a control in a pregnancy study. Here the CDR3 DNA reads TGTGCCAGCAGTCAAGCGGGCAGCTCCTACAATGAGCAGTTCTTC. Residues: CASSQAGSSYNEQFF.